A single sample gave rise to the 14 T cell receptor beta chains below, sequenced in a study of T-cell reconstitution after alpha-beta-depleted transplantation in children. Unique molecular identifiers were incorporated into the prepared TCRbeta library. TCRdb processed the PCR reads anew with MiXCR; each CDR3 protein has one entry. Of under 75,000 distinct CDR3 sequences listed, about a tenth are singletons. This sample comprised PBMCs, obtained before TCRalphabeta/CD19-depleted stem cell transplant. These receptors were obtained from a boy younger than 18 with acute myeloid leukemia, due to receive a stem cell transplant.

This clonotype has ten or more counts. The genes are TRBV5-6 and TRBJ2-5, with a weak D call TRBD1 (6 bases). V was cut by 4 bases and J by 5 bases, with 12 bases left in between. Germline CDR1 is SGHDT and CDR2 is YYEEEE. The CDR3 covers 13 residues. CDR3 nucleotide sequence: TGTGCCAGCAGCCAGGGGCAGGGTGAGACCCAGTACTTC. The encoded protein is CASSQGQGETQYF.

The rearrangement joins TRBV7-9 to TRBJ2-2, with D perhaps being TRBD1 or TRBD2 (7 bases each). The V and J ends lost 5 bases and 10 bases respectively, with 20 bases between them. CDR3 length equals 15 residues. The germline gives CDR1 SEHNR, CDR2 FQNEAQ (reference sequence). As DNA, the CDR3 is TGTGCCAGCAGCCCCCAGGGGGGGACGCCGGAGGAGCTGTTTTTT. As protein: CASSPQGGTPEELFF.

The table lists this clonotype with many counts. The chain has TRBV4-2 and TRBJ2-5; D call uncertain. This CDR3 has 13 amino acids. Trimming removed 0 bases at V and 0 bases at J, with 2 bases between. Germline V gives CDR1 LGHNA, CDR2 YNFKEQ. In DNA, the CDR3 is TGTGCCAGCAGCCAAGAAGACCAAGAGACCCAGTACTTC. Amino acids: CASSQEDQETQYF.

This clonotype was counted at least ten times. The gene calls are TRBV6-2 or TRBV6-3 and TRBJ1-5; D uncertain. Germline-derived CDR1 and CDR2 are MNHEY and SVGEGT. The V end lost 6 bases, the J end lost 15 bases, and 18 bases lay between the germline ends. CDR3 length: 12 amino acids. CDR3 sequence (DNA): TGTGCCAGCAGCTCGGGAATTGGACGGAGGCATTTT. It is translated as CASSSGIGRRHF.

The chain couples TRBV5-5 to TRBJ1-6; TRBD1 is a possible D gene (6 bases). The CDR3 has 16 residues. The germline V gene encodes CDR1 SGHKS and CDR2 YYEKEE (reference sequence). V was clipped by 4 bases and J by 6 bases, with 17 bases between them. CDR3 sequence: CASSAQGTRCNSPLHF. The CDR3 DNA is TGTGCCAGCAGCGCCCAGGGGACGAGGTGTAATTCACCCCTCCACTTT.

This clonotype occurred many times. The rearrangement links TRBV6-2 or TRBV6-3 to TRBJ1-5; 7 bases map to TRBD1. CDR1 and CDR2 from the germline V gene are MNHEY and SVGEGT. Trimming removed 2 bases from V and 4 bases from J; junction bases left unmatched: 11. The length of the CDR3 is 17 residues. This CDR3 reads CASSYRPRGTANQPQHF. In nucleotides, the CDR3 is TGTGCCAGCAGTTACCGACCGCGCGGGACAGCTAATCAGCCCCAGCATTTT.

The sample holds many counts of this clonotype. This sequence joins TRBV5-1 and TRBJ2-1; 9 bases map to TRBD2. Germline trimming cut 4 bases from V and 4 bases from J; bases unmatched to any gene: 6. The CDR3 is 15 residues long. Germline values: CDR1 SGHRS, CDR2 YFSETQ. The CDR3 DNA sequence: TGCGCCAGCAGCCCCACGGGACTAGCTTACAATGAGCAGTTCTTC. Protein sequence: CASSPTGLAYNEQFF.

This clonotype was detected ten times or more. This chain links TRBV6-5 with TRBJ2-1, with 11 bases aligning to TRBD2. CDR1 is MNHEY, CDR2 SVGAGI, per germline. Trimming removed 2 bases from V and 7 bases from J; junction bases left unmatched: 7. This CDR3 is built from 16 residues. DNA of the CDR3: TGTGCCAGCAGTTACCGGCTAGCGGGGGGCCTAAATGAGCAGTTCTTC. Protein sequence: CASSYRLAGGLNEQFF.

About this clonotype itself: It may be a read error: a sequence one base away is much more abundant. V usage is TRBV19 and J usage is TRBJ2-2; 7 bases align to TRBD1. Trimming at V came to 5 bases and at J to 7 bases, leaving 10 bases not matched to a gene. Germline CDR1 and CDR2: LNHDA and SQIVND (reference sequence). The CDR3 is 15 amino acids. In DNA form, the CDR3 reads TGTGCCAGTAGTTTCCAGGGGGATCCGATCGGGGAGCTGTTTTTT. Its translation is CASSFQGDPIGELFF. The full variable domain, rest sourced from reference TRBV19 and TRBJ2-2, is DGGITQSPKYLFRKEGQNVTLSCEQNLNHDAMYWYRQDPGQGLRLIYYSQIVNDFQKGDIAEGYSVSREKKESFPLTVTSAQKNPTAFYLCASSFQGDPIGELFFGEGSRLTVL.

This clonotype was recorded at least ten times. V usage is TRBV24-1 and J usage is TRBJ2-1, with 8 bases aligning to TRBD2. The junction had 9 bases not matched to a gene; V was cut back by 9 bases and J by 0 bases. The CDR3 is 16 amino acids. CDR1 and CDR2 (germline): KGHDR, SFDVKD. CDR3 DNA sequence: TGTGCCACCGGACTAGCTGAAAGGAGCTCCTACAATGAGCAGTTCTTC. Translated: CATGLAERSSYNEQFF.

The sample holds many counts of this clonotype. The gene calls are TRBV29-1 and TRBJ2-5; possibly TRBD2 for D (6 bases). Germline V lookup: CDR1 SQVTM, CDR2 ANQGSEA. Between the trimmed V and J ends, which lost 8 bases and 3 bases, there was a span of 13 bases. CDR3 length equals 12 residues. CDR3 DNA sequence: TGCAGCTCTCGGGGGACCGAAGAGACCCAGTACTTC. The encoded protein is CSSRGTEETQYF. Combining the CDR3 with reference TRBV29-1 and TRBJ2-5 gives the whole variable domain SAVISQKPSRDICQRGTSLTIQCQVDSQVTMMFWYRQQPGQSLTLIATANQGSEATYESGFVIDKFPISRPNLTFSTLTVSNMSPEDSSIYLCSSRGTEETQYFGPGTRLLVL.

Ten or more counts support this clonotype. The V and J genes are TRBV4-1 and TRBJ1-1; D unresolved. Germline CDR1 reads MGHRA; CDR2 reads YSYEKL. The CDR3 is 16 residues long. The V end lost 1 base, the J end lost 1 base, and 13 bases lay between the germline ends. The CDR3 DNA reads TGCGCCAGCAGCCAAGTGGTTTCCGCGAGGAACACTGAAGCTTTCTTT. The encoded protein is CASSQVVSARNTEAFF.

This clonotype was counted ten times or more. This sequence joins TRBV6-4 and TRBJ2-5; tentatively, D is TRBD2 (5 bases). This CDR3 has 15 amino acids. CDR1 is MRHNA, CDR2 SNTAGT, per germline. The germline V and J ends were trimmed by 5 bases and 2 bases, with 15 bases remaining between them. The CDR3 nucleotides are TGTGCCAGCAGTACCCGGCCGGGGTTTCAAGAGACCCAGTACTTC. Residues: CASSTRPGFQETQYF.

The sample holds many counts of this clonotype. The rearrangement uses TRBV20-1 and TRBJ2-7; D perhaps matches TRBD2 (7 bases). V was shortened by 5 bases and J by 2 bases, with 19 bases between the two germline ends. The CDR3 spans 15 residues. Germline V gene lookup returns CDR1 DFQATT and CDR2 SNEGSKA (reference sequence). The CDR3: CSARHLARGPYEQYF. The CDR3 DNA reads as TGCAGTGCTCGTCACCTAGCGCGGGGGCCCTACGAGCAGTACTTC.